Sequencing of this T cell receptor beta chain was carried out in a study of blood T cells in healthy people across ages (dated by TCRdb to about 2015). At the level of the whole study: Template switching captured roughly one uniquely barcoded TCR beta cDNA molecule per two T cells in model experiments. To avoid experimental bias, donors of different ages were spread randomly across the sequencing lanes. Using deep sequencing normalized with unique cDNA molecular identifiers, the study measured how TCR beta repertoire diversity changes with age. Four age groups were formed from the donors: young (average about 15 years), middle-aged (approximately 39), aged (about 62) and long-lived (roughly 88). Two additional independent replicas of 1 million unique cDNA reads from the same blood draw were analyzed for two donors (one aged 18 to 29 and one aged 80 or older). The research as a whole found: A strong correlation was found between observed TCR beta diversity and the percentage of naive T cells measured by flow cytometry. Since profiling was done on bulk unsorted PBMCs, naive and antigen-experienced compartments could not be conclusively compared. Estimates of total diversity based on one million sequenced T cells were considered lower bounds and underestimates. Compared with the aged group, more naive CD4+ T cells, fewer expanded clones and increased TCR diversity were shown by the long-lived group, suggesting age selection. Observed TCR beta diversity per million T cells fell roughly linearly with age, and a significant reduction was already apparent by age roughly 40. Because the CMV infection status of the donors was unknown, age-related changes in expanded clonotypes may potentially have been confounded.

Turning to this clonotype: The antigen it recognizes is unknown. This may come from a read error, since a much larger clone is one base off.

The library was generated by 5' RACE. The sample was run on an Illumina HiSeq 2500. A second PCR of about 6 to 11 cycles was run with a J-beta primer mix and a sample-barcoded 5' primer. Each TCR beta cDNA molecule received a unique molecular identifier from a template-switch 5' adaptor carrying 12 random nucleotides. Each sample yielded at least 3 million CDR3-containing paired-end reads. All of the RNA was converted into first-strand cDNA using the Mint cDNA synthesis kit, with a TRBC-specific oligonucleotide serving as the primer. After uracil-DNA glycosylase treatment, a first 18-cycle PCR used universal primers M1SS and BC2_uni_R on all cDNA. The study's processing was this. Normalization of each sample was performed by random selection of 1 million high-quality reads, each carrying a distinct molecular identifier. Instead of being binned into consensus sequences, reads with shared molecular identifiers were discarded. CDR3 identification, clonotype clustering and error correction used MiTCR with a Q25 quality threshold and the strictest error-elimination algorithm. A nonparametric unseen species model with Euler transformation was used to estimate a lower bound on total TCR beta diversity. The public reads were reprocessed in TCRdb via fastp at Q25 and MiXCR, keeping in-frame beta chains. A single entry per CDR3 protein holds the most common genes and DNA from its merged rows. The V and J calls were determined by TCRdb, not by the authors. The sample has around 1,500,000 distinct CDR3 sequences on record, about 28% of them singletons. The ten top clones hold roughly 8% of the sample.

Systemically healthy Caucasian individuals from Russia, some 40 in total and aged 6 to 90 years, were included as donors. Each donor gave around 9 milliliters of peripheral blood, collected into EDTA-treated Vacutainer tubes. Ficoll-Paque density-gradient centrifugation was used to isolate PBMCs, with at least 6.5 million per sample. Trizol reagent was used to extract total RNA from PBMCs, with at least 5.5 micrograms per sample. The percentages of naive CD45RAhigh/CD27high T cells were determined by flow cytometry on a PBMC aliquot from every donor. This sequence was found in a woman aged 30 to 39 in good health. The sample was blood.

The CDR3 reads CAGSLAGGRDYGYTF. The base sequence is TGTGCCGGCAGCTTAGCGGGGGGAAGGGACTATGGCTACACCTTC. This sequence uses TRBV7-2 and TRBJ1-2; tentative D gene TRBD1, with 5 bases matching. From the cysteine up to the phenylalanine, the CDR3 has a length of 15 residues. Left in the record is the CDR3 DNA by itself, 45 bases read in frame from the first base. Per the germline V gene, SGHTA is the CDR1 and FQGNSA is the CDR2.